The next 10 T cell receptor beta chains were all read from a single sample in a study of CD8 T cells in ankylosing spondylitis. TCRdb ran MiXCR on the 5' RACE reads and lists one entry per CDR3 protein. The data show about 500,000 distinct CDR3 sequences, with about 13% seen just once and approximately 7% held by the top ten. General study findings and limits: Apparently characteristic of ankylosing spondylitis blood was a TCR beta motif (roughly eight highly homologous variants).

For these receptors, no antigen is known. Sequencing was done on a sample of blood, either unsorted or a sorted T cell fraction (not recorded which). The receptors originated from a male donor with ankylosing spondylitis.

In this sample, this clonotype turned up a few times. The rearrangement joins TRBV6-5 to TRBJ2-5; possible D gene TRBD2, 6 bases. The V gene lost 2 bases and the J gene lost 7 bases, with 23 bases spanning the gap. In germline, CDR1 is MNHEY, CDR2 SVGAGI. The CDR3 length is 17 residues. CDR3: CASSYGQANGGRRTQYF. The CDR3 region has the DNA TGTGCCAGCAGTTACGGGCAGGCGAACGGGGGACGTCGGACCCAGTACTTC.

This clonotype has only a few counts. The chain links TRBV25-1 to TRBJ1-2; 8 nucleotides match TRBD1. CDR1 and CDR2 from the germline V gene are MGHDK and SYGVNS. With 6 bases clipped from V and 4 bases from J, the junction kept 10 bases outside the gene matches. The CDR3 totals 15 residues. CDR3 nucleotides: TGTGCCAGCAGCCCCCCGGACAGGGACCTCTATGGCTACACCTTC. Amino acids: CASSPPDRDLYGYTF.

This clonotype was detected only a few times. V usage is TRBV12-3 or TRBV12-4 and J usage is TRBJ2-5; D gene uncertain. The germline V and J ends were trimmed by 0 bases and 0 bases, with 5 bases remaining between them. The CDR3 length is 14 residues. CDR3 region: CASSLAANQETQYF. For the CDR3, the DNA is TGTGCCAGCAGTTTAGCTGCCAACCAAGAGACCCAGTACTTC.

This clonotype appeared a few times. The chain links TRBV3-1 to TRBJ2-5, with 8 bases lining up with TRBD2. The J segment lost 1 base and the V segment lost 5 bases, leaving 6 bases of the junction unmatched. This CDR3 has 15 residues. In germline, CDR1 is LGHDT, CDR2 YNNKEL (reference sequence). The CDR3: CASSSNAGGQETQYF. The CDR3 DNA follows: TGTGCCAGCAGCTCAAACGCGGGGGGCCAAGAGACCCAGTACTTC.

The CDR3 sequence is CASFGGTSTDTQYF. The CDR3 DNA sequence: TGTGCCAGCTTCGGCGGTACTAGCACAGATACGCAGTATTTT. V gene TRBV2 combines with J gene TRBJ2-3; D uncertain. Deletions cut 8 bases from V and 0 bases from J, with 12 bases between. The CDR3 contains 14 residues. Germline V lookup: CDR1 SNHLY, CDR2 FYNNEI.

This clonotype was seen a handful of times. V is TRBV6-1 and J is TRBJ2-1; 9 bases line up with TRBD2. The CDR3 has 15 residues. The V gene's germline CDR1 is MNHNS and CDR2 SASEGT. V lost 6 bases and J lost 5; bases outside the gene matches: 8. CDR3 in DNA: TGTGCCAGCAGGCCCTGGACTAGCGCTAACAATGAGCAGTTCTTC. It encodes CASRPWTSANNEQFF.

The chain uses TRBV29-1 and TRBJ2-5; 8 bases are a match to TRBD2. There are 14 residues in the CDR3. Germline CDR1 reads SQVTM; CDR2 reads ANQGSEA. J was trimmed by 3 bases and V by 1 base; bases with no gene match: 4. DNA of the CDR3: TGCAGCGTTGAAGGAATAGCGGGGAAAGAGACCCAGTACTTC. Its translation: CSVEGIAGKETQYF.

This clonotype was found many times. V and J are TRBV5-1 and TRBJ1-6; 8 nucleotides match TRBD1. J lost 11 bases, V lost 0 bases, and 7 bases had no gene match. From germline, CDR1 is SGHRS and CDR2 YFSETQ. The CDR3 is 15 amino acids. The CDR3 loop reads CASSLAGQGVAPLHF. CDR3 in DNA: TGCGCCAGCAGCTTGGCCGGACAGGGAGTTGCACCCCTCCACTTT.

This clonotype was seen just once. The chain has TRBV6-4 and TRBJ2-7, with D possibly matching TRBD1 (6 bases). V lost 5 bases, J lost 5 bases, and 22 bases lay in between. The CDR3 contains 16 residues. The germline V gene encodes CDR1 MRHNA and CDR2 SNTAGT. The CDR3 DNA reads TGTGCCAGCAGTAGTGAATCGACCGGGACAATCAACGAGCAGTACTTC. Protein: CASSSESTGTINEQYF.

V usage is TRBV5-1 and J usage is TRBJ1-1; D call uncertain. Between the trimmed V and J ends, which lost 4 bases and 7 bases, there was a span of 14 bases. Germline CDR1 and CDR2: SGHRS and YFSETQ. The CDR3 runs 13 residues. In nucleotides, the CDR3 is TGCGCCAGCAGCGCGGAGCAGTCAAATGAAGCTTTCTTT. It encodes CASSAEQSNEAFF. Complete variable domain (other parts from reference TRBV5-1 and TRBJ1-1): KAGVTQTPRYLIKTRGQQVTLSCSPISGHRSVSWYQQTPGQGLQFLFEYFSETQRNKGNFPGRFSGRQFSNSRSEMNVSTLELGDSALYLCASSAEQSNEAFFGQGTRLTVV.